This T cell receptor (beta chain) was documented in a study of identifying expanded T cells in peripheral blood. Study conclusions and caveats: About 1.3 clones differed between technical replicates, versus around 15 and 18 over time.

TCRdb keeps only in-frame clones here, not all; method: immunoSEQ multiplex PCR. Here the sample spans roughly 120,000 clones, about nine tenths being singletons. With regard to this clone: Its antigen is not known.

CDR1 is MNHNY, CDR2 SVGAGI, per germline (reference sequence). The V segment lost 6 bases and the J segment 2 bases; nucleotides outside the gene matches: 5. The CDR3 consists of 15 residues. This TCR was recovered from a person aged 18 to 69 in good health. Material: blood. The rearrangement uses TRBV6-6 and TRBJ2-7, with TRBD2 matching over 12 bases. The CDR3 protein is CASSQTSGSAYEQYF. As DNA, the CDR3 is TGTGCCAGCAGCCAGACTAGCGGGAGTGCCTACGAGCAGTACTTC.